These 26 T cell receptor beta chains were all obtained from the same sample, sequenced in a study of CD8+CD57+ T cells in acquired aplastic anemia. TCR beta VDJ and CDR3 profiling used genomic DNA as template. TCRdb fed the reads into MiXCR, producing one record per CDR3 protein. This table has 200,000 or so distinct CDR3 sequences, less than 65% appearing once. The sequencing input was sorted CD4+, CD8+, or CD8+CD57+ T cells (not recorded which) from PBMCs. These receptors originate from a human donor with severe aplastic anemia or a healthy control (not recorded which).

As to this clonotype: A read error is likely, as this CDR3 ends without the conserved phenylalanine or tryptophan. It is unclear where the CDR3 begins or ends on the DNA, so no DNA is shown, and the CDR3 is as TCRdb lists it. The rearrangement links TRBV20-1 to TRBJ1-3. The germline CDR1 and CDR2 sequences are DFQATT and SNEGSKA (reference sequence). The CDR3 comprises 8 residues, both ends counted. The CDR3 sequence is CSAREGGN.

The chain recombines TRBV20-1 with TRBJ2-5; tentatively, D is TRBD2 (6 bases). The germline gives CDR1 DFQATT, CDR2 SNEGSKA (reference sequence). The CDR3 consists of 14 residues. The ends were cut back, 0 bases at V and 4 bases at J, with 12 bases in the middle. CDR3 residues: CSARDPGAGETQYF. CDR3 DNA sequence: TGCAGTGCTAGAGATCCGGGAGCGGGAGAGACCCAGTACTTC.

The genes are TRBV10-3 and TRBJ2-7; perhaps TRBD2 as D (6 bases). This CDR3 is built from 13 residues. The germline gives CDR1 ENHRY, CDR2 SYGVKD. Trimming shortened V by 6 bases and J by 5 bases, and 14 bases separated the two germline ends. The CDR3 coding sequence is TGTGCCATCAGGTCAGGCCGGGAGAACGAGCAGTACTTC. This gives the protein CAIRSGRENEQYF.

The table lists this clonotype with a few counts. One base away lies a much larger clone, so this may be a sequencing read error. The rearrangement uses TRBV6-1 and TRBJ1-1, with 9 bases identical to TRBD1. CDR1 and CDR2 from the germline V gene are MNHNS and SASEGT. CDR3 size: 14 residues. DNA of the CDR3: TGTGCCAGCAGGACGACAGGGGGTAGTACTGAAGCTTCCTTT. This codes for CASRTTGGSTEASF.

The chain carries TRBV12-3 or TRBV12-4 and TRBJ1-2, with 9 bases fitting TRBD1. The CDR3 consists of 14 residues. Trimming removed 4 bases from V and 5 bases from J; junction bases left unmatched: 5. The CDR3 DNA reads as TGTGCCAGCAGTTCTACAGGGGGCGAGTATGGCTACACCTTC. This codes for CASSSTGGEYGYTF.

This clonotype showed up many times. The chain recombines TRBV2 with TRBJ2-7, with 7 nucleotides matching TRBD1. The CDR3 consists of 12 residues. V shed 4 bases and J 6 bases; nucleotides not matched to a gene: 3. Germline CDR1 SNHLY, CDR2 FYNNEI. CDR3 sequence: CASSGQGVEQYF. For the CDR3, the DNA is TGTGCCAGCAGTGGCCAGGGGGTCGAGCAGTACTTC.

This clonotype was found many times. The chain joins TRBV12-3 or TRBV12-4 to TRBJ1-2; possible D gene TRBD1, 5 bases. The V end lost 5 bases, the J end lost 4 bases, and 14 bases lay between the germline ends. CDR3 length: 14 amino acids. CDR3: CASSTSSGPYGYTF. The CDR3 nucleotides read TGTGCCAGCAGTACCTCATCGGGACCCTATGGCTACACCTTC.

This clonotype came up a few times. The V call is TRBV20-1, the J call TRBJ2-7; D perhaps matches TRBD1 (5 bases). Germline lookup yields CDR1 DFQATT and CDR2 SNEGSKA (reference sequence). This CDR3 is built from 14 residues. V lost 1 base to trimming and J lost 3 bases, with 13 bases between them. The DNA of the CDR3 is TGCAGTGCTAGAGTCCAGGGTATGGACTACGAGCAGTACTTC. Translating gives CSARVQGMDYEQYF.

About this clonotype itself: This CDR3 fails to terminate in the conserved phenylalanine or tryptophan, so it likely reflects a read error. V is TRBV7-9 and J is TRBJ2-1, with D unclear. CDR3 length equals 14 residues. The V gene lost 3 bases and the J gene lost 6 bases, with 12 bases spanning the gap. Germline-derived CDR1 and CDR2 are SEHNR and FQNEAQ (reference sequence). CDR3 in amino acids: CASSFEGPINEQFL. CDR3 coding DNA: TGTGCCAGCAGCTTCGAAGGCCCTATCAATGAGCAGTTCCTC.

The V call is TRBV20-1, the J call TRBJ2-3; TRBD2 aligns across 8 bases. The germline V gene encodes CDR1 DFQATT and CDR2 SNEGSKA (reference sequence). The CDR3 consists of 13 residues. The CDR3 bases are TGCAGCCAGACTAGCGAGAACACAGATACGCAGTATTTT. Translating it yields CSQTSENTDTQYF.

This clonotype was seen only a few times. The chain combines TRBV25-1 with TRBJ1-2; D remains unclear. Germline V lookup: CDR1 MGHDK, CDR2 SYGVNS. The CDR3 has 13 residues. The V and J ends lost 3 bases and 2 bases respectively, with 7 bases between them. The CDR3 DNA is TGTGCCAGCAGTGAGGCCAGGAACTATGGCTACACCTTC. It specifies CASSEARNYGYTF.

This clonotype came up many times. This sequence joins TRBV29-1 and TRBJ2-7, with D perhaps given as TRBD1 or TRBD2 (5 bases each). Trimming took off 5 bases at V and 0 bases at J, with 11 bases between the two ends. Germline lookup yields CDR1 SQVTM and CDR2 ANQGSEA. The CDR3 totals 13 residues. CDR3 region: CSVHGASSYEQYF. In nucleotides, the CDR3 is TGCAGCGTTCACGGGGCCAGCTCCTACGAGCAGTACTTC.

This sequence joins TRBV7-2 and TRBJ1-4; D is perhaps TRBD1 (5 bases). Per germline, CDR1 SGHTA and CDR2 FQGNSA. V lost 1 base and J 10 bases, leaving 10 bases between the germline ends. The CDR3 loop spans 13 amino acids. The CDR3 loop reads CASSLGQGGKLFF. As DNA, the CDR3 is TGTGCCAGCAGCTTAGGTCAGGGCGGAAAACTGTTTTTT.

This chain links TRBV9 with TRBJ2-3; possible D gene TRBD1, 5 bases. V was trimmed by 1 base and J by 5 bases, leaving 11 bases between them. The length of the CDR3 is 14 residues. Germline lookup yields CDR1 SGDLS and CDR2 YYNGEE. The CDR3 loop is CASSVWGTGDTQYF. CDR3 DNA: TGTGCCAGCAGCGTATGGGGTACAGGAGATACGCAGTATTTT.

The CDR3 sequence: CASSLGVGNTDTQYF. The CDR3 DNA reads TGTGCCAGCAGCTTGGGGGTGGGGAACACAGATACGCAGTATTTT. The chain joins TRBV5-6 to TRBJ2-3, with D unresolved. The V gene lost 0 bases and the J gene lost 2 bases, with 10 bases spanning the gap. This CDR3 spans 15 amino acids. Germline V lookup: CDR1 SGHDT, CDR2 YYEEEE.

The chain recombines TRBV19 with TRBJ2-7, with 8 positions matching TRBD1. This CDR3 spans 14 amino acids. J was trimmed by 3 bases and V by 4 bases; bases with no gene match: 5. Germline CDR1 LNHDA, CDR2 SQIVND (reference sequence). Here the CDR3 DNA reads TGTGCCAGTAGTAAACCGGGACAGGACTACGAGCAGTACTTC. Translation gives CASSKPGQDYEQYF.

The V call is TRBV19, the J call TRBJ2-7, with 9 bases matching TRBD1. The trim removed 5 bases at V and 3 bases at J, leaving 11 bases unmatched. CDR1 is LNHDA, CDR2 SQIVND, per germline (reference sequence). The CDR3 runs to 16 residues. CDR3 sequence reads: CASSAKTGGIVYEQYF. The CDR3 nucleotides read TGTGCCAGTAGTGCGAAGACAGGGGGTATAGTCTACGAGCAGTACTTC.

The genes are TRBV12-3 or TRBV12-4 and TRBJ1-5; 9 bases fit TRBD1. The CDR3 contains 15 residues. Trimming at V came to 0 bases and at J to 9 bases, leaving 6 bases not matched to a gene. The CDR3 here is CASSLAGQGRGPQHF. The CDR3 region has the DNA TGTGCCAGCAGTTTAGCGGGACAGGGAAGGGGGCCCCAGCATTTT.

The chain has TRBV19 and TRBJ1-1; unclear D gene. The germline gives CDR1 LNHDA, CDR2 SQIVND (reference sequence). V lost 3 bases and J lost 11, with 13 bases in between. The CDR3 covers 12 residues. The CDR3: CASSIGFGDAFF. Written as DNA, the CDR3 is TGTGCCAGTAGTATCGGGTTCGGCGACGCTTTCTTT.

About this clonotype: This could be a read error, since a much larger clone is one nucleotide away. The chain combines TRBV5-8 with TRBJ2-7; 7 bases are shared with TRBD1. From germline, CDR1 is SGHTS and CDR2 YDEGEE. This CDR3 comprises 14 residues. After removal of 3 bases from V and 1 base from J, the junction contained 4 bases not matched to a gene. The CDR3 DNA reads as TGTGCCAGCAGCTCCGGACAGGCATCCTACGAGCAGTACTTC. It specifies CASSSGQASYEQYF.

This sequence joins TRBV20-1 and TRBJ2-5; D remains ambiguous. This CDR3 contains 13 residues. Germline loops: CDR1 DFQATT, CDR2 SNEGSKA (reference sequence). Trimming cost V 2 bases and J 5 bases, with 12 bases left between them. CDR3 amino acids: CSARPEWGETQYF. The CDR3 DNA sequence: TGCAGTGCTAGACCGGAATGGGGTGAGACCCAGTACTTC.

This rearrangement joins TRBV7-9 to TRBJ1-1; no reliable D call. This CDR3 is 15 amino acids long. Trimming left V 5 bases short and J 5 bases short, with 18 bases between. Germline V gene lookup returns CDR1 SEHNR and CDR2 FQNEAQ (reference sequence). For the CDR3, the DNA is TGTGCCAGCAGCCCTCAAATTACGGGGAGGACTGAAGCTTTCTTT. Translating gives CASSPQITGRTEAFF.

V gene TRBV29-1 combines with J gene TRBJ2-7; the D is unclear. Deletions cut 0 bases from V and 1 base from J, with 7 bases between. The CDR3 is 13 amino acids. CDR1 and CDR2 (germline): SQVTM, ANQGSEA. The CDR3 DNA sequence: TGCAGCGTTGAAGATGGAATATCCTACGAGCAGTACTTC. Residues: CSVEDGISYEQYF.

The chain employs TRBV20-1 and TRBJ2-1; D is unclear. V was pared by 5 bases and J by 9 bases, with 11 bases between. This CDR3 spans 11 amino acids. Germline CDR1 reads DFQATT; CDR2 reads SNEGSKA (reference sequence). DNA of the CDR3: TGCAGTGCTTCTAGGGCCACTGAGCAGTTCTTC. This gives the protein CSASRATEQFF.

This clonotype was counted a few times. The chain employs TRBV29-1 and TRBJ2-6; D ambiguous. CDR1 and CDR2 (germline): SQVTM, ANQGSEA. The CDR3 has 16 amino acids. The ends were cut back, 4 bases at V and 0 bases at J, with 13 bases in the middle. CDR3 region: CSVGKGQPSGANVLTF. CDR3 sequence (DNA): TGCAGCGTTGGTAAGGGTCAGCCCTCTGGGGCCAACGTCCTGACTTTC.

The CDR3 nucleotides are TGTGCCACCAGTTCCGCGACCGGGGCGCAAGAGACCCAGTACTTC. Translation gives CATSSATGAQETQYF. This chain links TRBV24-1 with TRBJ2-5; D is perhaps TRBD1 or TRBD2 (5 bases each). The CDR3 is 15 amino acids. Trimming stripped 6 bases from V and 2 bases from J, with 15 bases between. The germline gives CDR1 KGHDR, CDR2 SFDVKD.